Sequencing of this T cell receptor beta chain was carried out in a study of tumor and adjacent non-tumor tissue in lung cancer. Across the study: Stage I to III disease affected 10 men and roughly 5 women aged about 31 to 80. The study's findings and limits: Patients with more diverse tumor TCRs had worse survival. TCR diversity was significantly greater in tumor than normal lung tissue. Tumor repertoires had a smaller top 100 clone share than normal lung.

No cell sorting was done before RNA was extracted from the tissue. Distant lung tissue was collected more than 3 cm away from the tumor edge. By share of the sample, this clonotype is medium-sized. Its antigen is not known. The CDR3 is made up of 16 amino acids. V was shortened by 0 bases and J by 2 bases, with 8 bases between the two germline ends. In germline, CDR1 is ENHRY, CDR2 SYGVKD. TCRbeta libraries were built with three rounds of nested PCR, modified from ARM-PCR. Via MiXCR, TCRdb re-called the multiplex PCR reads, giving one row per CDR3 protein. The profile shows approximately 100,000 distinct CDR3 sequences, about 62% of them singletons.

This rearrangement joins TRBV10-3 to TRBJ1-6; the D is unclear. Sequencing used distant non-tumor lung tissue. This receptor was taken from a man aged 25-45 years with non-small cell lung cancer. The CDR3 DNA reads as TGTGCCATCAGTGAGTCGAGCGGCCCCTATAATTCACCCCTCCACTTT. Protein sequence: CAISESSGPYNSPLHF.